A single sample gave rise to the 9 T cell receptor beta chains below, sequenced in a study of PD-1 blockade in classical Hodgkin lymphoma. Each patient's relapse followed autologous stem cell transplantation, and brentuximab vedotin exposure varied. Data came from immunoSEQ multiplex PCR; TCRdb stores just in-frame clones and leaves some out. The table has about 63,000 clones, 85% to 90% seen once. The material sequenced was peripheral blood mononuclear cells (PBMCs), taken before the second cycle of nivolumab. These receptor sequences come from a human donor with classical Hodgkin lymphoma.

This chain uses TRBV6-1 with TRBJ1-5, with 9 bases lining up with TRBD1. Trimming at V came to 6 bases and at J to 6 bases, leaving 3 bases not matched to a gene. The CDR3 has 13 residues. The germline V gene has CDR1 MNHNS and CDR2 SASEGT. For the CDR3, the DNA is TGTGCCAGCAGGGGACAGGGCACTCAGCCCCAGCATTTT. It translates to CASRGQGTQPQHF.

CDR3 bases: TGTGCCAGCAGTCCCGGACTAGCGGGGACGATTCAAGAGACCCAGTACTTC. It specifies CASSPGLAGTIQETQYF. The V gene is TRBV27, the J gene TRBJ2-5, with 12 bases aligning to TRBD2. With 5 bases clipped from V and 2 bases from J, the junction kept 9 bases outside the gene matches. CDR1 MNHEY and CDR2 SMNVEV come from the germline V gene (reference sequence). The CDR3 extends over 17 amino acids.

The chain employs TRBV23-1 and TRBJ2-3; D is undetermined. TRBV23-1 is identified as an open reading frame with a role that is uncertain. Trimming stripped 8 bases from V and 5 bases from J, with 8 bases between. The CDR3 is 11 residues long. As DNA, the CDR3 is TGCGCCAGCCGATGGGGAGATACGCAGTATTTT. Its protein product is CASRWGDTQYF.

CDR3 in amino acids: CASSKPGTGNSPLHF. Here the CDR3 DNA reads TGTGCCAGCAGTAAGCCCGGGACAGGGAATTCACCCCTCCACTTT. The genes are TRBV28 and TRBJ1-6; TRBD1 matches at 9 bases. Looked up from germline, CDR1 is MDHEN and CDR2 is SYDVKM. The CDR3 consists of 15 residues. Trimming at V came to 5 bases and at J to 7 bases, leaving 6 bases not matched to a gene.

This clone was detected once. The CDR3 region has the DNA TGCGCCAGCAGCTTGTTTCAGACTAACTATGGCTACACCTTC. Encoded protein: CASSLFQTNYGYTF. J is TRBJ1-2 and V is TRBV5-1, with D unclear. The CDR3 runs to 14 residues. CDR1 is SGHRS, CDR2 YFSETQ, per germline. V was shortened by 1 base and J by 0 bases, with 7 bases between the two germline ends.

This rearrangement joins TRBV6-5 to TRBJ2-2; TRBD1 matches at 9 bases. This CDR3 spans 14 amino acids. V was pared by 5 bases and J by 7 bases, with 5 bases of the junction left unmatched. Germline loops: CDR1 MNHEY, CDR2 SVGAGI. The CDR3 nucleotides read TGTGCCAGCAGTAAACAGGGGGCGGGCGGGGAGCTGTTTTTT. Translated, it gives CASSKQGAGGELFF.

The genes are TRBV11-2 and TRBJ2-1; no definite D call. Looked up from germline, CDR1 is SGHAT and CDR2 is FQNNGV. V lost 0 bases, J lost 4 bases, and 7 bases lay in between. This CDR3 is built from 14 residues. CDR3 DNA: TGTGCCAGCAGCTTAGAGACGCGGTACAATGAGCAGTTCTTC. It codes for CASSLETRYNEQFF.

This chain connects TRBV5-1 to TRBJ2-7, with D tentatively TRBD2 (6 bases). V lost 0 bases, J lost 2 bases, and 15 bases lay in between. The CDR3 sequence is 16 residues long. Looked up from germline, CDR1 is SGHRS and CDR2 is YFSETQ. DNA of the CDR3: TGCGCCAGCAGCTTGGGCCCCCTGGGGGGACCCTACGAGCAGTACTTC. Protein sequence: CASSLGPLGGPYEQYF. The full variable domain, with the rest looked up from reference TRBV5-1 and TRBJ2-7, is KAGVTQTPRYLIKTRGQQVTLSCSPISGHRSVSWYQQTPGQGLQFLFEYFSETQRNKGNFPGRFSGRQFSNSRSEMNVSTLELGDSALYLCASSLGPLGGPYEQYFGPGTRLTVT.

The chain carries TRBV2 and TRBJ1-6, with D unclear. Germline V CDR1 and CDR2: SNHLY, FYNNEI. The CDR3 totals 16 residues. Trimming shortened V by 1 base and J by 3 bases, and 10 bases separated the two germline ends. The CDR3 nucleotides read TGTGCCAGCAGTGAAGGGGCCAACTACTATAATTCACCCCTCCACTTT. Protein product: CASSEGANYYNSPLHF.